This TCR beta chain originates from a study of tissue T cells after allogeneic stem cell transplantation. Looked up from germline, CDR1 is NSQYPW and CDR2 is LRSPGD (reference sequence). This CDR3 comprises 14 residues. V dropped 4 bases and J dropped 2; count of bases not matched to a gene: 2. Time point in this sample: mouse harvest day 7 after allogeneic transplant. The graft held 10^6 splenic CD5+ T cells and 10^7 T-cell-depleted bone marrow cells. This clone was counted only a few times. The germline and genes are mouse ones. From the germline J gene comes the end of the CDR3, since the read stops 1 residue before it. Data came from immunoSEQ multiplex PCR; TCRdb stores just in-frame clones and leaves some out. There are 2,000 or so clones in the sample; approximately 60% occur only once, and 65% to 80% lies in the top ten.

The chain has TRBV1 and TRBJ2-7; TRBD2 aligns across 10 bases. This sequence was found in a female BALB/c mouse given C57BL/6 T cells with graft-versus-host disease after an allogeneic hematopoietic cell transplant. The sample taken for sequencing was spleen. CDR3 protein: CTCSEGTGAYEQYF. Partial CDR3 DNA: TGCACCTGCAGTGAGGGGACTGGGGCCTATGAACAGTAC. Variable domain in full (rest from reference TRBV1 and TRBJ2-7): VTLLEQNPRWRLVPRGQAVNLRCILKNSQYPWMSWYQQDLQKQLQWLFTLRSPGDKEVKSLPGADYLATRVTDTELRLQVANMSQGRTLYCTCSEGTGAYEQYFGPGTRLTVL.